These 10 T cell receptor beta chains originate from one sample sequenced in a study of breast tumors, draining lymph nodes, adjacent tissues. TCRdb recomputed calls from the multiplex PCR reads with MiXCR, one row per CDR3 protein. The sample has about 130,000 distinct CDR3 sequences; under 25% are singletons. The lymph nodes were axillary draining lymph nodes from breast cancer patients. Sequencing input: axillary lymph node tissue. The receptors were sampled from a female donor with breast cancer. Some clones in this sample may be carry-over from other donors' samples.

Details on this clonotype: One base away lies a much larger clone, so this may be a sequencing read error. The chain links TRBV11-2 to TRBJ2-1; tentative D call: TRBD2 (5 bases). Trimming pared 5 bases from V and 12 bases from J, leaving 20 bases between. Germline V gene data show CDR1 as SGHAT and CDR2 as FQNNGV. The CDR3 totals 14 residues. The CDR3 coding sequence is TGTGCCAGCAGCCCCCAGTTGGGGAGCAGAGGGCAGTTCTTC. Its protein product is CASSPQLGSRGQFF.

This clonotype was counted many times. J is TRBJ1-6 and V is TRBV12-3 or TRBV12-4; D ambiguous. Trimming took off 6 bases at V and 5 bases at J, with 11 bases between the two ends. The CDR3 runs to 14 residues. The CDR3, as DNA: TGTGCCAGCAGGACGACGGGTGATAATTCACCCCTCCACTTT. As protein: CASRTTGDNSPLHF.

This clonotype was counted many times. The chain combines TRBV6-6 with TRBJ2-3; 14 bases align to TRBD2. The J segment lost 5 bases and the V segment lost 5 bases, leaving 6 bases of the junction unmatched. CDR3 length: 16 residues. From germline, CDR1 is MNHNY and CDR2 SVGAGI (reference sequence). The DNA of the CDR3 is TGTGCCAGCAGTCCCCGGACTAGCGGGGGGAGAGATACGCAGTATTTT. It yields the protein CASSPRTSGGRDTQYF.

The table lists this clonotype with many counts. This rearrangement joins TRBV6-6 to TRBJ1-4; 7 positions agree with TRBD1. Germline V CDR1 and CDR2: MNHNY, SVGAGI (reference sequence). This CDR3 has 15 residues. Trimming cost V 6 bases and J 0 bases; bases outside gene matches: 4. The CDR3 loop reads CASRIQGATNEKLFF. CDR3 nucleotides: TGTGCCAGCAGAATCCAGGGGGCAACTAATGAAAAACTGTTTTTT.

The chain links TRBV30 to TRBJ1-5; 9 nucleotides line up with TRBD1. V shed 3 bases, J shed 1 base, and the junction held 1 base outside the gene matches. Per the germline V gene, CDR1 is GTSNPN and CDR2 is SVGIG (reference sequence). The CDR3 covers 14 residues. The CDR3 region is CAWRGTGSNQPQHF. The CDR3 bases are TGTGCCTGGAGGGGGACAGGGAGCAATCAGCCCCAGCATTTT.

The CDR3 sequence: CACDSGNTIYF. The DNA of the CDR3 is TGTGCCTGCGACTCTGGAAACACCATATATTTT. The V and J genes are TRBV28 and TRBJ1-3; D call uncertain. Germline V CDR1 and CDR2: MDHEN, SYDVKM. The CDR3 has 11 amino acids. V was trimmed by 11 bases and J by 0 bases, leaving 5 bases between them.

This chain uses TRBV7-3 with TRBJ2-3; 9 positions agree with TRBD1. Germline loops: CDR1 SGHTA, CDR2 FQGTGA. V lost 6 bases and J lost 5; bases outside the gene matches: 12. The CDR3 runs 16 residues. The CDR3 protein is CASSRLGTGRGDTQYF. The DNA for the CDR3 is TGTGCCAGCAGTCGTCTTGGGACAGGGAGGGGAGATACGCAGTATTTT.

This clonotype occurred a few times. In DNA form, the CDR3 reads TGTGCCAGTAGTTCGCGGGGGGTTGAGCAGTTCTTC. Encoded protein: CASSSRGVEQFF. The chain recombines TRBV19 with TRBJ2-1; 8 bases map to TRBD2. Germline V CDR1 and CDR2: LNHDA, SQIVND (reference sequence). V dropped 5 bases and J dropped 9; count of bases not matched to a gene: 3. CDR3 length: 12 residues. The entire variable domain, with the rest obtained from reference TRBV19 and TRBJ2-1, is as follows: DGGITQSPKYLFRKEGQNVTLSCEQNLNHDAMYWYRQDPGQGLRLIYYSQIVNDFQKGDIAEGYSVSREKKESFPLTVTSAQKNPTAFYLCASSSRGVEQFFGPGTRLTVL.

This clonotype was seen repeatedly, ten times or more. The chain carries TRBV4-2 and TRBJ1-6; D not certain. This CDR3 has 15 residues. Trimming left V 0 bases short and J 0 bases short, with 3 bases between. Germline V CDR1 and CDR2: LGHNA, YNFKEQ. The CDR3 nucleotides read TGTGCCAGCAGCCAAGAGAGCTCCTATAATTCACCCCTCCACTTT. It translates to CASSQESSYNSPLHF.

The sample holds many counts of this clonotype. This rearrangement joins TRBV5-1 to TRBJ2-3, with 10 bases aligning to TRBD1. The CDR3 runs to 16 residues. From germline, CDR1 is SGHRS and CDR2 YFSETQ. Germline trimming cut 0 bases from V and 3 bases from J; bases unmatched to any gene: 4. In DNA form, the CDR3 reads TGCGCCAGCAGCTTGGGACAGGGGGCTAGAACAGATACGCAGTATTTT. As protein: CASSLGQGARTDTQYF. Full variable domain (missing parts from reference TRBV5-1 and TRBJ2-3): KAGVTQTPRYLIKTRGQQVTLSCSPISGHRSVSWYQQTPGQGLQFLFEYFSETQRNKGNFPGRFSGRQFSNSRSEMNVSTLELGDSALYLCASSLGQGARTDTQYFGPGTRLTVL.